The 15 T cell receptor beta chains reported below all come from one sample, sequenced in a study of T cells after yellow fever vaccination. TCRdb called the 5' RACE reads again in MiXCR, with one record for every CDR3 protein. The sample shows 130,000 or so distinct CDR3 sequences, about 16% of them seen only once. This specimen consisted of CD8+ T cells sorted from PBMCs, obtained 5 days after the yellow fever booster vaccination. These receptors came from a man younger than 30 who received the YFV17D yellow fever vaccine.

This clonotype has a handful of counts. The chain joins TRBV5-6 to TRBJ1-2; D may be TRBD1 (5 bases). Germline V gene data show CDR1 as SGHDT and CDR2 as YYEEEE. The CDR3 length is 13 residues. The germline V and J ends were trimmed by 4 bases and 3 bases, with 10 bases remaining between them. CDR3 DNA: TGTGCCAGCAGCCTAGGGGCGGACTATGGCTACACCTTC. Its protein product is CASSLGADYGYTF.

The V gene is TRBV10-3, the J gene TRBJ1-1, with 7 bases fitting TRBD1. Germline V gives CDR1 ENHRY, CDR2 SYGVKD. This CDR3 contains 12 residues. V was pared by 10 bases and J by 3 bases, with 5 bases of the junction left unmatched. The CDR3 here is CATQGWDTEAFF. CDR3 DNA: TGTGCCACACAGGGGTGGGACACTGAAGCTTTCTTT.

The sample holds many counts of this clonotype. The V gene is TRBV2, the J gene TRBJ2-5, with 9 bases that match TRBD2. CDR3 length: 15 amino acids. V shed 3 bases, J shed 5 bases, and the junction held 7 bases outside the gene matches. Germline CDR1 SNHLY, CDR2 FYNNEI. The CDR3 reads CASSESGGRWETQYF. Written as DNA, the CDR3 is TGTGCCAGCAGTGAGAGCGGGGGGCGCTGGGAGACCCAGTACTTC.

This clonotype was counted between two and nine times. V is TRBV6-2 or TRBV6-3 and J is TRBJ2-7, with D possibly matching TRBD2 (5 bases). The CDR3 consists of 14 residues. Germline assignment: CDR1 MNHEY and CDR2 SVGEGT. Trimming took off 10 bases at V and 0 bases at J, with 16 bases between the two ends. The chain's CDR3 is CATISRVNSYEQYV. CDR3 DNA: TGTGCCACCATATCGCGGGTAAACTCCTACGAGCAGTACGTC.

This clonotype was seen more than once but under ten times. V is TRBV15 and J is TRBJ2-3; TRBD2 matches 7 bases. Germline lookup yields CDR1 LNHNV and CDR2 YYDKDF (reference sequence). This CDR3 comprises 13 residues. The V gene end was trimmed by 5 bases and the J gene end by 2 bases; junction bases not matched to a gene: 1. The CDR3: CATSGGDTDTQYF. The CDR3 DNA is TGTGCCACCAGCGGGGGGGACACAGATACGCAGTATTTT. Full variable domain (rest looked up from reference TRBV15 and TRBJ2-3): DAMVIQNPRYQVTQFGKPVTLSCSQTLNHNVMYWYQQKSSQAPKLLFHYYDKDFNNEADTPDNFQSRRPNTSFCFLDIRSPGLGDTAMYLCATSGGDTDTQYFGPGTRLTVL.

By share, this clonotype ranks as medium-sized. V is TRBV12-3 or TRBV12-4 and J is TRBJ2-7, with TRBD2 identical over 9 bases. CDR3 length equals 14 residues. With V trimmed by 3 bases and J by 7 bases, 7 bases remained unmatched. CDR3 residues: CASSFGGGAGEQYF. In DNA form, the CDR3 reads TGTGCCAGCAGTTTTGGCGGGGGGGCCGGTGAGCAGTACTTC.

The V gene is TRBV7-2, the J gene TRBJ2-7; D may be TRBD1 (5 bases). The germline V and J ends were trimmed by 2 bases and 2 bases, with 19 bases remaining between them. The CDR3 covers 17 residues. CDR1 is SGHTA, CDR2 FQGNSA, per germline. The CDR3 loop is CASSLSYRQTRTYEQYF. CDR3 DNA: TGTGCCAGCAGCTTATCCTACCGACAGACGAGAACCTACGAGCAGTACTTC.

The chain uses TRBV5-1 and TRBJ1-5, with D possibly matching TRBD1 (5 bases). Trimming cost V 1 base and J 5 bases, with 13 bases left between them. Germline lookup yields CDR1 SGHRS and CDR2 YFSETQ. The CDR3 totals 15 residues. CDR3 amino acids: CASSLTGVLDQPQHF. CDR3 nucleotide sequence: TGCGCCAGCAGCTTGACGGGGGTCCTCGATCAGCCCCAGCATTTT.

This clonotype has at least ten counts. The rearrangement links TRBV5-6 to TRBJ1-1; a possible D gene is TRBD1 (6 bases). CDR1 is SGHDT, CDR2 YYEEEE, per germline. The V end was cut by 0 bases, the J end by 1 base, with 13 bases between. The CDR3 length is 16 residues. The CDR3 DNA reads TGTGCCAGCAGCTTGGCTTCGACAGGCGCGAACACTGAAGCTTTCTTT. This gives the protein CASSLASTGANTEAFF.

This clonotype was picked up a small number of times. The CDR3 region is CASSPRSFEGGEQYF. Written as DNA, the CDR3 is TGCGCCAGCAGCCCAAGGAGTTTCGAGGGCGGTGAGCAGTACTTC. The rearrangement links TRBV4-1 to TRBJ2-7; D might be TRBD2 (5 bases). This CDR3 has 15 residues. Germline CDR1 reads MGHRA; CDR2 reads YSYEKL. V lost 4 bases, J lost 7 bases, and 20 bases lay in between.

CDR3 nucleotides: TGTGCCAGCGGAAACTCTGGAAATCCCTACGAGCAGTACTTC. This encodes CASGNSGNPYEQYF. The chain is built from TRBV7-6 and TRBJ2-7; D ambiguous. CDR3 length: 14 amino acids. CDR1 is SGHVS and CDR2 is FNYEAQ in the germline V gene. Between the trimmed V and J ends, which lost 8 bases and 2 bases, there was a span of 16 bases.

The rearrangement links TRBV4-3 to TRBJ2-7, with D perhaps TRBD2 (6 bases). This CDR3 is 14 amino acids long. Germline V lookup: CDR1 LGHNA, CDR2 YSLEER. Trimming took 0 bases from V and 3 from J, leaving 9 bases between them. In nucleotides, the CDR3 is TGCGCCAGCAGCCAAGATTGGGGGGACTACGAGCAGTACGTC. Translation gives CASSQDWGDYEQYV.

This chain connects TRBV10-2 to TRBJ2-7; a weak D match, TRBD2 (5 bases). CDR3 length: 14 amino acids. Trimming stripped 0 bases from V and 7 bases from J, with 13 bases between. CDR1 and CDR2 (germline): WSHSY, SAAADI. CDR3 loop: CASSESRAVQEQYV. The DNA of the CDR3 is TGCGCCAGCAGTGAGTCGAGGGCAGTCCAGGAGCAGTACGTC.

This clonotype was counted at least ten times. The V call is TRBV12-3 or TRBV12-4, the J call TRBJ2-3, with D maybe TRBD1 (6 bases). This CDR3 is 12 amino acids long. Trimming shortened V by 10 bases and J by 4 bases, and 12 bases separated the two germline ends. The CDR3 region is CATGDAADTQYF. The CDR3 DNA follows: TGTGCCACAGGGGATGCGGCAGATACGCAGTATTTT.

The chain has TRBV11-2 and TRBJ1-1; TRBD1 agrees at 9 bases. This CDR3 comprises 14 residues. Germline assignment: CDR1 SGHAT and CDR2 FQNNGV. With 5 bases clipped from V and 2 bases from J, the junction kept 3 bases outside the gene matches. The CDR3 reads CASSRTGGNTEAFF. The CDR3 bases are TGTGCCAGCAGCCGAACAGGGGGCAACACTGAAGCTTTCTTT.